This is a list of T cell receptor beta chains from one sample in a study of regulatory T cells in long-lasting Graves disease. In TCRdb, the multiplex PCR reads were re-called with MiXCR into one record per CDR3 protein. Here the sample spans some 560,000 distinct CDR3 sequences, around 15% being singletons. These sequences were also reported in another study, on T cells in Graves' hyperthyroidism and ophthalmopathy.

Material: peripheral blood mononuclear cells (PBMCs), obtained at new diagnosis, from a patient treated with antithyroid drugs. The receptors here all came from a middle-aged woman with Graves disease. CDR3s include the opening cysteine and the closing phenylalanine or tryptophan. The D gene is left open where the match is weak. Where a row states a size, it is once, few, many or the class of an expanded clone; other rows omit it.

J gene	D gene	V gene	clone size	CDR3 DNA	CDR3 protein
TRBJ1-4	TRBD1	TRBV20-1	many	TGCAGTGCTCGACAGGGAATTAATGAAAAACTGTTTTTT	CSARQGINEKLFF
TRBJ2-1	.	TRBV9	.	TGTGCCAGCAGCGTAGGGGGAACTCTCTACAATGAGCAGTTCTTC	CASSVGGTLYNEQFF
TRBJ1-6	.	TRBV12-3/TRBV12-4	.	TGTGCCAGCAGTTTAGCAGTATCACCCCCCCACTTT	CASSLAVSPPHF
TRBJ2-6	.	TRBV19	few	TGTGCCAGTAGGGGGGCCCCTGGGGCCAACGTCCTGACTTTC	CASRGAPGANVLTF
TRBJ2-5	TRBD2	TRBV29-1	few	TGCAGCGTTGACAGCGGGGGGGCAGAGACCCAGTACTTC	CSVDSGGAETQYF
TRBJ2-2	.	TRBV7-3	many	TGTGCCAGCAGAGAGACAGTTAACACCGGGGAGCTGTTTTTT	CASRETVNTGELFF
TRBJ2-7	.	TRBV5-1	.	TGCGCCAGCAGTACCGGGCAGGGTCTTTCCTACGAGCAGTACTTC	CASSTGQGLSYEQYF
TRBJ2-3	.	TRBV28	many	TGTGCCAGCAGTTTGTGGGGGGCCACAGATACGCAGTATTTT	CASSLWGATDTQYF
TRBJ2-7	TRBD1	TRBV7-2	many	TGTGCCAGCAGCTCATACGGGACAGGGAACGAGCAGTACTTC	CASSSYGTGNEQYF
TRBJ2-5	TRBD1	TRBV19	.	TGTGCCAGTTCAATCCGGACAGGGGGCTGGGAGACCCAGTACTTC	CASSIRTGGWETQYF
TRBJ2-5	TRBD2	TRBV20-1	.	TGCAGTGCTAGAGTCACTAGCGACGAGACCCAGTACTTC	CSARVTSDETQYF
TRBJ2-3	.	TRBV5-1	many	TGCGCCAGCAGCACAGGACCAACAGATACGCAGTATTTT	CASSTGPTDTQYF
TRBJ1-6	.	TRBV7-8	few	TGTGCCAGCAGCGGAAGGGCATCGTCCTATAATTCACCCCTCCACTTT	CASSGRASSYNSPLHF
TRBJ1-6	.	TRBV3-1	.	TGTGCCAGCAGCCAACAGGGCTCTATTAATTCACCCCTCCACTTT	CASSQQGSINSPLHF
TRBJ2-5	TRBD2	TRBV7-9	many	TGTGCCAGCAGCATTAGCGGGGGGGCCGAGGAGACCCAGTACTTC	CASSISGGAEETQYF
TRBJ2-2	.	TRBV5-1	.	TGTGCCAGCAGCTTGGTTCAGTTCACCGGGGAGCTGTTTTTT	CASSLVQFTGELFF
TRBJ1-1	.	TRBV6-2/TRBV6-3	many	TGTGCCAGCAGACAGGACTCGAACACTGAAGCTTTCTTT	CASRQDSNTEAFF
TRBJ2-3	.	TRBV6-1	many	TGTGCCAGCAGTGAAGCGTCACGCCGGGACATAAACACAGATACGCAGTATTTT	CASSEASRRDINTDTQYF
TRBJ2-2	TRBD1	TRBV10-2	many	TGCGCCAGCAGTGGAAGACAGGGGGCCGGGGAGCTGTTTTTT	CASSGRQGAGELFF
TRBJ2-4	.	TRBV7-2	few	TGTGCCAGCAGCTTAGCAGGGGCAAACATTCAGTACTTC	CASSLAGANIQYF
TRBJ1-3	TRBD1	TRBV9	few	TGTGCCAGCAGCGTATCGACAGGGACCCTCTCTGGAAACACCATATATTTT	CASSVSTGTLSGNTIYF
TRBJ1-2	.	TRBV6-5	many	TGTGCCAGCAGTTCCACAGGACAGCACTATGGCTACACCTTC	CASSSTGQHYGYTF
TRBJ1-2	TRBD1	TRBV27	.	TGTGCCAGCAGTCCCTCTTGGGGACAGGGGCAATACTATGGCTACACCTTC	CASSPSWGQGQYYGYTF
TRBJ1-1	.	TRBV18	.	TGTGCCAGCTCACTGACCCCCCGGGCCGGTGGATGGAACACTGAAGCTTTCTTT	CASSLTPRAGGWNTEAFF
TRBJ2-1	TRBD2	TRBV25-1	few	TGTGCCAGCGCTAATCTAGGACTAGCGGGGAATGAGCAGTTCTTC	CASANLGLAGNEQFF
TRBJ2-7	.	TRBV10-3	few	TGTGCCTCGCAGGGTCTGGACGACGAGCAGTACTTC	CASQGLDDEQYF
TRBJ1-1	.	TRBV14	few	TGTGCCAGCAGCCAAGATCGCCTGAACACTGAAGCTTTCTTT	CASSQDRLNTEAFF
TRBJ1-5	.	TRBV28	few	TGTGCCAGCAGTCAAGGAAATAGCAATCAGCCCCAGCATTTT	CASSQGNSNQPQHF
TRBJ1-1	.	TRBV7-9	.	TGTGCCAGCAGCTTAGACGCGGGGAACACTGAAGCTTTCTTT	CASSLDAGNTEAFF
TRBJ1-3	TRBD1	TRBV18	.	TGTGCCAGCTCACCTGACAGGGTGGAAAGACCTGGAAACACCATATATTTT	CASSPDRVERPGNTIYF
TRBJ1-1	.	TRBV20-1	few	TGCAGTGCCGCCGGGATTCAGGGGAACACTGAAGCTTTCTTT	CSAAGIQGNTEAFF
TRBJ1-1	.	TRBV5-1	many	TGCGCCAGCAGAAGGTATGGGGCAGCCTTGCTGGGGGAGACTGAAGCTTTCTTT	CASRRYGAALLGETEAFF
TRBJ2-7	TRBD2	TRBV12-3/TRBV12-4	.	TGTGCCAGCAGTAAAAGACTAGCGGGGACCTACGAGCAGTACTTC	CASSKRLAGTYEQYF
TRBJ1-1	.	TRBV12-3/TRBV12-4	many	TGTGCCAGCAGTTCCGACACAATTGAAGCTTTCTTT	CASSSDTIEAFF
TRBJ2-5	.	TRBV20-1	.	TGCAGTGCTAGAGATGTGGCGGTCGGAGAGACCCAGTACTTC	CSARDVAVGETQYF
TRBJ1-3	.	TRBV29-1	many	TGCAGCGTCTTACTCGCCGGAAACACCATATATTTT	CSVLLAGNTIYF
TRBJ2-2	TRBD1	TRBV5-1	many	TGCGCCAGCAGCCACAGACAGGGCGCGAACACCGGGGAGCTGTTTTTT	CASSHRQGANTGELFF
TRBJ1-5	.	TRBV19	many	TGTGCCAGCAGTTCGCAGCCTTATAGCAATCAGCCCCAGCATTTT	CASSSQPYSNQPQHF
TRBJ1-6	TRBD1	TRBV6-5	few	TGTGCCAGCAGTTACACATCCGGGACAGGGATCGCCTATAATTCACCCCTCCACTTT	CASSYTSGTGIAYNSPLHF
TRBJ2-7	.	TRBV4-1	many	TGCGCCAGCAGCCAAGAAAGGCCCGATGCCGAGCAGTACTTC	CASSQERPDAEQYF
TRBJ2-4	.	TRBV28	many	TGTGCCAGCAGCCCCGGCAAGACCCAAAACATTCAGTACTTC	CASSPGKTQNIQYF
TRBJ1-2	.	TRBV12-3/TRBV12-4	many	TGTGCCAGCAGTCGACTGATTAACTATGGCTACACCTTC	CASSRLINYGYTF
TRBJ1-1	.	TRBV3-1	many	TGTGCCAGCAGCCAAGACTCTAGCAGGGAGCCAGCTTTCTTT	CASSQDSSREPAFF
TRBJ2-5	.	TRBV2	few	TGTGCCAGCGCGGTATTCGGTAGACCCATAGGGACCCAGTACTTC	CASAVFGRPIGTQYF
TRBJ1-1	.	TRBV2	many	TGTGCCAGCAGTGAAGTGGATTTACCTGGACCGATGAACACTGAAGCTTTCTTT	CASSEVDLPGPMNTEAFF
TRBJ1-5	.	TRBV2	many	TGTGCCAGCAAACAGTTTAGCAATCAGCCCCAGCATTTT	CASKQFSNQPQHF